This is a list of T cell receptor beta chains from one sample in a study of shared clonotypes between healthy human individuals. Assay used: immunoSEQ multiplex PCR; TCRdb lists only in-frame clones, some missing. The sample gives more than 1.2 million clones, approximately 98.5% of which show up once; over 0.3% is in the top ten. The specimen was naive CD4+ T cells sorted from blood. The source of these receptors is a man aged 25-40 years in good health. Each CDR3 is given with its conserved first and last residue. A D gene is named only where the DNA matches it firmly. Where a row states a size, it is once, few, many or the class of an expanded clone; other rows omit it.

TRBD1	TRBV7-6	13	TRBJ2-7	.	CASSLTGDYEQYF	TGTGCCAGCAGCTTAACAGGGGACTACGAGCAGTACTTC
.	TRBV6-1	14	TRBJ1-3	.	CASSEGTPGNTIYF	TGTGCCAGCAGTGAAGGGACGCCTGGAAACACCATATATTTT
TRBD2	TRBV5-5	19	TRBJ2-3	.	CASSKVNPGTSGSADTQYF	TGTGCCAGCAGCAAAGTAAATCCCGGGACTAGCGGGAGCGCAGATACGCAGTATTTT
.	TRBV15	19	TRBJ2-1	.	CATSRDPPPGLPPYNEQFF	TGTGCCACCAGCAGAGATCCCCCCCCCGGGCTCCCGCCCTACAATGAGCAGTTCTTC
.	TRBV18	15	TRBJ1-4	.	CASSPLQGVVEKLFF	TGTGCCAGCTCACCACTACAAGGGGTAGTAGAAAAACTGTTTTTT
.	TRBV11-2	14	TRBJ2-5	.	CASSPRGIQETQYF	TGTGCCAGCAGCCCTAGGGGGATTCAAGAGACCCAGTACTTC
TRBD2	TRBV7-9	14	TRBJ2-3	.	CASSFSGSTDTQYF	TGTGCCAGCAGCTTTAGCGGGAGTACAGATACGCAGTATTTT
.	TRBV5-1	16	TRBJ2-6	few	CASSPWGESGANVLTF	TGCGCCAGCAGCCCGTGGGGGGAGTCTGGGGCCAACGTCCTGACTTTC
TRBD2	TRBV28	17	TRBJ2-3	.	CASSFGLGGRATDTQYF	TGTGCCAGCAGTTTCGGCCTAGGCGGGAGAGCGACAGATACGCAGTATTTT
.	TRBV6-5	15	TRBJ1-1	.	CASSSRQVYLTEAFF	TGTGCCAGCAGCTCTCGACAGGTTTATCTTACTGAAGCTTTCTTT
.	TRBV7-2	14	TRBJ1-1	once	CASSPGGGRTEAFF	TGTGCCAGCAGCCCCGGTGGAGGGAGGACTGAAGCTTTCTTT
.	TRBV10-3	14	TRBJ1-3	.	CAISEVTDGNTIYF	TGTGCCATCAGTGAAGTCACAGATGGAAACACCATATATTTT
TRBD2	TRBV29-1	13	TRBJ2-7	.	CSGLTSGRGEQYF	TGCAGCGGGTTGACTAGCGGGAGAGGTGAGCAGTACTTC
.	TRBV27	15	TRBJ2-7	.	CASIAILEGDYEQYF	TGTGCCAGCATTGCCATTTTGGAGGGAGACTACGAGCAGTACTTC
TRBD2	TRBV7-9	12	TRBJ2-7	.	CASSSGTYEQYF	TGTGCCAGCAGCAGCGGGACCTACGAGCAGTACTTC
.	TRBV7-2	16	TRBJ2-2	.	CASSPWGGPNTGELFF	TGTGCCAGCAGCCCTTGGGGCGGGCCGAACACCGGGGAGCTGTTTTTT
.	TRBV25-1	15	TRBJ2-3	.	CASGGTGVGTDTQYF	TGTGCCAGCGGGGGGACGGGAGTAGGGACAGATACGCAGTATTTT
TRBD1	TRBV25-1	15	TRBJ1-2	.	CASSEAGQWTYGYTF	TGTGCCAGCAGTGAGGCGGGACAGTGGACCTATGGCTACACCTTC
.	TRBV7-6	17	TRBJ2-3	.	CASSLFPSGSSTDTQYF	TGTGCCAGCAGCTTATTCCCGAGCGGATCTAGCACAGATACGCAGTATTTT
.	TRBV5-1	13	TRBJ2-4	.	CASSLMVENIQYF	TGCGCCAGCAGCTTGATGGTAGAAAACATTCAGTACTTC
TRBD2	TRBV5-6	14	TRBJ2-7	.	CASSLPGTMDEQYF	TGTGCCAGCAGCCTCCCCGGGACTATGGACGAGCAGTACTTC
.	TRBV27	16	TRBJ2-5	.	CASSLESPVGLETQYF	TGTGCCAGCAGTTTAGAATCCCCCGTCGGTTTAGAGACCCAGTACTTC
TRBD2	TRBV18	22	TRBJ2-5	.	CASSPRYSITTSGRDLTETQYF	TGTGCCAGCTCACCCAGGTACAGCATAACGACTAGCGGGAGGGACCTTACGGAGACCCAGTACTTC
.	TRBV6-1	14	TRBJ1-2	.	CASSEDGRGYGYTF	TGTGCCAGCAGTGAAGATGGGAGAGGCTATGGCTACACCTTC
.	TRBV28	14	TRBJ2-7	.	CASSSGWGSYEQYF	TGTGCCAGCAGTTCCGGGTGGGGCTCCTACGAGCAGTACTTC
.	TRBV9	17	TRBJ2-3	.	CASSAGGGRGSTDTQYF	TGTGCCAGCAGCGCGGGGGGCGGGAGAGGCTCGACAGATACGCAGTATTTT
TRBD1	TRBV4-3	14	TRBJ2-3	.	CASSKTGGTDTQYF	TGCGCCAGCAGCAAGACAGGGGGGACAGATACGCAGTATTTT
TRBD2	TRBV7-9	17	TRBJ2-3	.	CASSGAGLAGGLDTQYF	TGTGCCAGCAGCGGCGCGGGACTAGCGGGAGGGCTAGATACGCAGTATTTT
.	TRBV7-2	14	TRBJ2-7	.	CASSPTIQAGEQYF	TGTGCCAGCAGCCCCACCATTCAGGCGGGAGAGCAGTACTTC
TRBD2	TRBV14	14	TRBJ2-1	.	CASQLSGVYNEQFF	TGTGCCAGCCAACTTAGCGGGGTGTACAATGAGCAGTTCTTC
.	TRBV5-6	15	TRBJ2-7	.	CASSRLGRAPYEQYF	TGTGCCAGCAGCCGTCTTGGCAGGGCTCCCTACGAGCAGTACTTC
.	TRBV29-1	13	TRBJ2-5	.	CSVKAGPTTAQYF	TGCAGCGTTAAGGCGGGCCCTACGACGGCCCAGTACTTC
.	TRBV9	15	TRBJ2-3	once	CASSPLGSGGDTQYF	TGTGCCAGCAGCCCTTTAGGGTCTGGCGGGGATACGCAGTATTTT
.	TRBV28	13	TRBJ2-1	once	CASTVGSGNEQFF	TGTGCCAGCACGGTGGGGTCGGGTAATGAGCAGTTCTTC
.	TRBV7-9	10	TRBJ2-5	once	CASGQETQYF	TGTGCCAGCGGTCAAGAGACCCAGTACTTC
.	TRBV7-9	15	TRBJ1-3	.	CASSLVQQIGNTIYF	TGTGCCAGCAGCTTAGTACAGCAGATTGGAAACACCATATATTTT
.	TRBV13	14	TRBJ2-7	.	CASSSRAASLEQYF	TGTGCCAGCAGCTCTAGAGCCGCGTCCCTCGAGCAGTACTTC
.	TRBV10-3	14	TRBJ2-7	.	CAISETRQDYEQYF	TGTGCCATCAGTGAGACCCGACAGGACTACGAGCAGTACTTC
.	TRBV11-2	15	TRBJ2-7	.	CASSLTRDFLYEQYF	TGTGCCAGCAGCTTAACGCGGGACTTTTTGTACGAGCAGTACTTC
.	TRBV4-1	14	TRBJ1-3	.	CASSQPLSGNTIYF	TGCGCCAGCAGCCAACCTCTGTCTGGAAACACCATATATTTT
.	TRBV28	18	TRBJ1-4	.	CASSLPLPDGATNEKLFF	TGTGCCAGCAGTTTGCCCCTCCCGGACGGCGCAACTAATGAAAAACTGTTTTTT